The rows below give T cell receptor beta chains drawn from one sample of a study of neoadjuvant nivolumab and ipilimumab in lung cancer. Here immunoSEQ multiplex PCR was the method, and the copy in TCRdb shows in-frame clones only, minus some. The data show about 26,000 clones, with roughly four fifths seen just once and about 9% held by the top ten. Sequenced here: tumor tissue, sampled after neoadjuvant nivolumab, alone or with ipilimumab, at or shortly before surgery. The receptor set was obtained from an adult with non-small cell lung cancer. Each CDR3 is given with its conserved first and last residue. Fields, in order: CDR3 length, D gene, clone size, J gene, V gene, CDR3 DNA, CDR3 protein. The D gene is left open where the match is weak. Only some rows state a clone size, as once, few, many or a class for expanded clones.

>15|TRBD2|.|TRBJ2-5|TRBV5-1
TGCGCCAGCAGCCTCACTAGCGGGAGGTGGGAGACCCAGTACTTC
CASSLTSGRWETQYF
>14|.|.|TRBJ2-1|TRBV6-5
TGTGCCAGCAGTTACTCCGACTCGTACAATGAGCAGTTCTTC
CASSYSDSYNEQFF
>16|.|.|TRBJ2-5|TRBV7-9
TGTGCCAGCAGCTTAGGACCGCGGGTCTTCCAAGAGACCCAGTACTTC
CASSLGPRVFQETQYF
>15|.|.|TRBJ2-7|TRBV6-6
TGTGCCAGCAGTTACTCGACTCCAGGTGCCTACGAGCAGTACTTC
CASSYSTPGAYEQYF
>12|.|.|TRBJ2-1|TRBV7-9
TGTGCCGCCAGGGGCAGAAACAATGAGCAGTTCTTC
CAARGRNNEQFF
>20|TRBD1|.|TRBJ1-1|TRBV4-1
TGCGCCAGCAGCTACGAGGGTGTGGACAGGGGGTTTTCGGAGAACACTGAAGCTTTCTTT
CASSYEGVDRGFSENTEAFF
>15|.|.|TRBJ1-1|TRBV11-3
TGTGCCAGCAGCCTCCTCCGGGCCGCGAACACTGAAGCTTTCTTT
CASSLLRAANTEAFF
>14|.|.|TRBJ2-1|TRBV29-1
TGCAGCGTCCTGGGCACCATCAGGGGCGATGAGCAGTTCTTC
CSVLGTIRGDEQFF
>15|.|once|TRBJ2-7|TRBV6-1
TGTGCCAGCAAGGTGAATGCCTATCCTTCCTACGAGCAGTACTTC
CASKVNAYPSYEQYF
>14|.|.|TRBJ2-7|TRBV5-1
TGCGCCAGCAGCTTGGGGGGAGATAGCTACGAGCAGTACTTC
CASSLGGDSYEQYF
>14|TRBD1|.|TRBJ2-5|TRBV11-1
TGTGCCAGCAGCCTACAGGGGGGCAGGGAGACCCAGTACTTC
CASSLQGGRETQYF
>15|TRBD1|.|TRBJ1-2|TRBV18
TGTGCCAGCTCACTTGGGACAGGGCCTAACTATGGCTACACCTTC
CASSLGTGPNYGYTF
>16|TRBD1|.|TRBJ1-5|TRBV7-9
TGTGCCAGCAGCTTCACGGGACAGGGACTCAATCAGCCCCAGCATTTT
CASSFTGQGLNQPQHF
>13|.|.|TRBJ1-2|TRBV30
TGTGCCTGGAGTGACCGTGCTGACTATGGCTACACCTTC
CAWSDRADYGYTF
>15|TRBD1|.|TRBJ1-1|TRBV11-3
TGTGCCAGCAGCTTAGGGCAGGGGGAGGGCACTGAAGCTTTCTTT
CASSLGQGEGTEAFF